The present TCR beta chain was sequenced within a study of OX40 agonist ivuxolimab in advanced cancers. Study conclusions and caveats: What antigens the expanded peripheral T cells recognized was never established. Doses of 0.1 to 3.0 mg/kg were accompanied by clonal expansion of CD4+ and CD8+ blood T cells by week 6. With doses of 0.1-3.0 mg/kg, partial responders showed among the lowest clonal expansion.

This clone has a single count. As yet, its antigen is unknown. Produced via immunoSEQ multiplex PCR; TCRdb's table is partial and in-frame only. The sample records more than 70,000 clones, about 89% being singletons. The junction had 10 bases not matched to a gene; V was cut back by 8 bases and J by 4 bases. The CDR3 is 14 residues long. Germline assignment: CDR1 MDHEN and CDR2 SYDVKM. This chain joins TRBV28 and TRBJ2-7; 8 bases match TRBD2. The sequencing here drew on CD4+ or CD8+ T cells sorted from blood, taken in a trial of the OX40 agonist ivuxolimab. The sequence came from an adult with an advanced solid tumor such as melanoma, head and neck, liver or kidney cancer. The CDR3, as DNA: TGTGCCAGCCACAAGCGGGGACTAGATTACGAGCAGTACTTC. Translation gives CASHKRGLDYEQYF. Together with reference TRBV28 and TRBJ2-7, the CDR3 gives the full variable domain: DVKVTQSSRYLVKRTGEKVFLECVQDMDHENMFWYRQDPGLGLRLIYFSYDVKMKEKGDIPEGYSVSREKKERFSLILESASTNQTSMYLCASHKRGLDYEQYFGPGTRLTVT.